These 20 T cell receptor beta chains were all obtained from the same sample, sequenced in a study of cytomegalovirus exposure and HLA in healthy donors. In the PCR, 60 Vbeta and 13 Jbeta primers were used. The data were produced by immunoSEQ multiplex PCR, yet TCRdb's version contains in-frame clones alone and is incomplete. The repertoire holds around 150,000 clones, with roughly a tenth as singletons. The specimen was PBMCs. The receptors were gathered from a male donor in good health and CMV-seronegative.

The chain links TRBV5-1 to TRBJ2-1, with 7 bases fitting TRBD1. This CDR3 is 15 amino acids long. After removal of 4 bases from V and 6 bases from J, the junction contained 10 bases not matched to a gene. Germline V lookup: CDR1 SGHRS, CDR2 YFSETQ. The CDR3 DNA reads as TGCGCCAGCAGCGGAGCGACAGGGACAAGCAATGAGCAGTTCTTC. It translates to CASSGATGTSNEQFF.

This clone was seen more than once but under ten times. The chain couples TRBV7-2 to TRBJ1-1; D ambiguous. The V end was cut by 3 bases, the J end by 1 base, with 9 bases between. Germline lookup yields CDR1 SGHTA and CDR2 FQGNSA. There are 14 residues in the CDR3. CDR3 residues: CASSFFPGNTEAFF. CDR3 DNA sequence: TGTGCCAGCAGCTTTTTCCCAGGGAACACTGAAGCTTTCTTT. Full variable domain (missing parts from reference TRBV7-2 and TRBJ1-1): GAGVSQSPSNKVTEKGKDVELRCDPISGHTALYWYRQSLGQGLEFLIYFQGNSAPDKSGLPSDRFSAERTGGSVSTLTIQRTQQEDSAVYLCASSFFPGNTEAFFGQGTRLTVV.

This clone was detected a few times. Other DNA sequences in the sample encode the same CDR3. The CDR3 bases are TGTGCCAGCAGTTACTCGGGGTTAGCGCGCAATGAGCAGTTCTTC. Translated: CASSYSGLARNEQFF. V is TRBV6-5 and J is TRBJ2-1; D might be TRBD2 (5 bases). Germline loops: CDR1 MNHEY, CDR2 SVGAGI. This CDR3 region has 15 residues. With 0 bases removed from V and 6 bases from J, the gap between germline ends came to 12 bases.

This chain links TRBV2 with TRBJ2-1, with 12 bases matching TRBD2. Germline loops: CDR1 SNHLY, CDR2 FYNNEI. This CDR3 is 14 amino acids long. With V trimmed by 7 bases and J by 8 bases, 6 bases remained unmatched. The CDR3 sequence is CASTPGLAGDEQFF. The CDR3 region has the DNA TGTGCCAGCACTCCGGGACTAGCGGGCGATGAGCAGTTCTTC.

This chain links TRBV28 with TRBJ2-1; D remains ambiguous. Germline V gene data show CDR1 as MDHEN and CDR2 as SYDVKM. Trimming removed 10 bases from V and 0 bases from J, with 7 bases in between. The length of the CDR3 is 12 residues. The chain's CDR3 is CAILSSYNEQFF. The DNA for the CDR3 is TGTGCCATTCTCAGCTCCTACAATGAGCAGTTCTTC.

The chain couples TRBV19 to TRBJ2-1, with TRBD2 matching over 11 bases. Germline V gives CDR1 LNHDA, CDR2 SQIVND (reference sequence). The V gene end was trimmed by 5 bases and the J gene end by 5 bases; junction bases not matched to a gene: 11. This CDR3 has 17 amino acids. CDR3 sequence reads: CASSAYSPGLADNEQFF. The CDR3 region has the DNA TGTGCCAGTAGTGCCTACTCCCCGGGACTAGCGGACAATGAGCAGTTCTTC.

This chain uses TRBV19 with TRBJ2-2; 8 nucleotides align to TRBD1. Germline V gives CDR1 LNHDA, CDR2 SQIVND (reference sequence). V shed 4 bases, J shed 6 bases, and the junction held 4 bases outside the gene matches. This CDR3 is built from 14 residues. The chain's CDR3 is CASSRPGGSGELFF. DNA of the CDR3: TGTGCCAGTAGTAGACCAGGGGGCTCCGGGGAGCTGTTTTTT.

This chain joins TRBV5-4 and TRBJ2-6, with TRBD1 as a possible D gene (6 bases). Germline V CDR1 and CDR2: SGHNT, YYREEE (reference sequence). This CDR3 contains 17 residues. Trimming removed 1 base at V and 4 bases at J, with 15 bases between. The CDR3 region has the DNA TGTGCCAGCAGCTTGAGGACCGCAGGGGCGGGGGCCAACGTCCTGACTTTC. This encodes CASSLRTAGAGANVLTF. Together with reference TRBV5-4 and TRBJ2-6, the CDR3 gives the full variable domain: ETGVTQSPTHLIKTRGQQVTLRCSSQSGHNTVSWYQQALGQGPQFIFQYYREEENGRGNFPPRFSGLQFPNYSSELNVNALELDDSALYLCASSLRTAGAGANVLTFGAGSRLTVL.

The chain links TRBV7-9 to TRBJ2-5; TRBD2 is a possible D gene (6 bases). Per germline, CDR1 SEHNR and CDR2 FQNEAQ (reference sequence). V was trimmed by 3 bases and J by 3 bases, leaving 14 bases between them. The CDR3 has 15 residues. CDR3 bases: TGTGCCAGCAGCTTTAGGGACTCAACTAAAGAGACCCAGTACTTC. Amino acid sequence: CASSFRDSTKETQYF.

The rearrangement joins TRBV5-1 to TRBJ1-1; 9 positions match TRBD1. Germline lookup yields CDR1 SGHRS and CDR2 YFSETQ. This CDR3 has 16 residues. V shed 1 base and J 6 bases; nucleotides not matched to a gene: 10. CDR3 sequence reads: CASSLFGTGGEAEAFF. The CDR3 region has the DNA TGCGCCAGCAGCTTGTTTGGTACAGGGGGCGAAGCTGAAGCTTTCTTT.

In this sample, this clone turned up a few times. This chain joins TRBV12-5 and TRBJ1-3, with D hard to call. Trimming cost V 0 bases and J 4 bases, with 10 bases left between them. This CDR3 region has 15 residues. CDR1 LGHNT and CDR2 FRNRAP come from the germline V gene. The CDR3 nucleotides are TGTGCTAGTGGTTTGGTTGAGGGTGCGGGAAACACCATATATTTT. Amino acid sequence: CASGLVEGAGNTIYF.

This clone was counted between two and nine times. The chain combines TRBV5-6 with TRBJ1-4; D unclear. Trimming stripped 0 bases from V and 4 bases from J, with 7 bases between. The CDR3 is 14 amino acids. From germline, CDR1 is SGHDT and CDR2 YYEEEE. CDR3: CASSLEAGNEKLFF. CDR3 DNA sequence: TGTGCCAGCAGCTTGGAGGCGGGTAATGAAAAACTGTTTTTT.

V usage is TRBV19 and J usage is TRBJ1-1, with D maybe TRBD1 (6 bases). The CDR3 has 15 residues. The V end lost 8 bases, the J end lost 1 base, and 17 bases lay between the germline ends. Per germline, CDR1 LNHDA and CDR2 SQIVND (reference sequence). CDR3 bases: TGTGCCAGTTGCCGGGCAGGGGACGGGAACACTGAAGCTTTCTTT. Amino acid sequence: CASCRAGDGNTEAFF.

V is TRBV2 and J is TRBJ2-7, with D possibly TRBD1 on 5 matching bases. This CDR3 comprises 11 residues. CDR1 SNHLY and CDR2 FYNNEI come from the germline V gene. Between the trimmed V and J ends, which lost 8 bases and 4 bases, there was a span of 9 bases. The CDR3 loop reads CASSGHYEQYF. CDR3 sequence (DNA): TGTGCCAGCTCCGGACATTACGAGCAGTACTTC.

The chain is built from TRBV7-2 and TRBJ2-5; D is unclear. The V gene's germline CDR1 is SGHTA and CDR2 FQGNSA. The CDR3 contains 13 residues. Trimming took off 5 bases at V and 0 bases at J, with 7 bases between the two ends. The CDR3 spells CASSLFNQETQYF. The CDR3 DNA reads TGTGCCAGCAGCCTATTCAACCAAGAGACCCAGTACTTC.

Written as DNA, the CDR3 is TGTGCCATCAGTGATTCGAGAGAGACCCAGTACTTC. Protein product: CAISDSRETQYF. The rearrangement uses TRBV10-3 and TRBJ2-5, with D unclear. V dropped 3 bases and J dropped 4 bases, with 6 bases sitting between them. Germline loops: CDR1 ENHRY, CDR2 SYGVKD. The CDR3 loop spans 12 amino acids.

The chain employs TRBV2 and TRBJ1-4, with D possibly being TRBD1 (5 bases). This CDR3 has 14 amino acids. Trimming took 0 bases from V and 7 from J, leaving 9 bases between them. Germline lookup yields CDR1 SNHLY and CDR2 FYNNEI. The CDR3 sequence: CASSEAGRGEKLFF. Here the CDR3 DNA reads TGTGCCAGCAGTGAAGCGGGGCGGGGTGAAAAACTGTTTTTT.

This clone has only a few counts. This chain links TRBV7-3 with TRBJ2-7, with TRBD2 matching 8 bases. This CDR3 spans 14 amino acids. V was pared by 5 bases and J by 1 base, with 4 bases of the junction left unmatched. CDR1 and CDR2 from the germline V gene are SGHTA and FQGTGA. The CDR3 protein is CASSPGGGSYEQYF. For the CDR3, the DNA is TGTGCCAGCAGCCCGGGGGGGGGATCCTACGAGCAGTACTTC.

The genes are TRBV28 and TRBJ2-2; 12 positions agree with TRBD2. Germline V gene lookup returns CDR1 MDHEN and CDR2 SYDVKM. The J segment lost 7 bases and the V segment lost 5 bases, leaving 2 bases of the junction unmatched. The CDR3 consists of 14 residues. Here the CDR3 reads CASSILAGGGELFF. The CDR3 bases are TGTGCCAGCAGTATACTAGCGGGGGGCGGGGAGCTGTTTTTT.

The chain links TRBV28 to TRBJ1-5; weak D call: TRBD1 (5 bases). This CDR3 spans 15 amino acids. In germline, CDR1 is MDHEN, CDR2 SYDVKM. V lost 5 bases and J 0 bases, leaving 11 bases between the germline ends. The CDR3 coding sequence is TGTGCCAGCAGTGCGACAGTAAATAGCAATCAGCCCCAGCATTTT. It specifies CASSATVNSNQPQHF.